Below are 11 T cell receptor beta chains sequenced from a single sample in a study of patients with pleural tuberculosis. Using its own MiXCR run on the reads, TCRdb lists one record per CDR3 protein. This table holds 25,000 to 30,000 distinct CDR3 sequences, over 15% found once. Sample: peripheral blood. These receptors all come from a human donor with pleural tuberculosis.

This sequence joins TRBV29-1 and TRBJ2-1; 9 bases match TRBD2. The CDR3 runs to 14 residues. CDR1 and CDR2 (germline): SQVTM, ANQGSEA. Losses at the gene ends were 5 bases for V and 8 bases for J; bases not matched to a gene: 10. The CDR3 DNA follows: TGCAGCGTTACCAGCGGGGGGCTCTCCTATGAGCAGTTCTTC. This gives the protein CSVTSGGLSYEQFF.

This clonotype was seen many times. V and J are TRBV19 and TRBJ2-7; TRBD1 agrees at 11 bases. Germline CDR1 reads LNHDA; CDR2 reads SQIVND (reference sequence). CDR3 length equals 14 residues. J was trimmed by 4 bases and V by 7 bases; bases with no gene match: 6. The DNA for the CDR3 is TGTGCCAGTACCCCAGGACAGGGGGCTTACGAGCAGTACTTC. Its protein is CASTPGQGAYEQYF.

This clonotype showed up many times. The genes are TRBV3-1 and TRBJ2-3; TRBD2 matches at 7 bases. The CDR3 has 13 residues. V was pared by 7 bases and J by 4 bases, with 5 bases of the junction left unmatched. Germline V gene sequence: CDR1 LGHDT, CDR2 YNNKEL (reference sequence). CDR3 coding DNA: TGTGCCAGCACCCCCCGGGGGGCAGATACGCAGTATTTT. This gives the protein CASTPRGADTQYF.

About this clonotype: The junction shows a germline mismatch at one end, possibly a read error. The chain couples TRBV28 to TRBJ1-2, with a possible D match to TRBD1 (5 bases). The length of the CDR3 is 13 residues. Germline CDR1 and CDR2: MDHEN and SYDVKM. In nucleotides, the CDR3 is TGCGCCAGCAGTTTGCAGGGACCAATTGACTACACCTTC. It translates to CASSLQGPIDYTF.

This clonotype was recorded at least ten times. The chain combines TRBV9 with TRBJ2-1; D assignment may be TRBD1 or TRBD2 (5 bases each). V gave up 0 bases and J gave up 2 bases, with 12 bases separating them. CDR1 and CDR2 from the germline V gene are SGDLS and YYNGEE. This CDR3 has 16 amino acids. The CDR3 loop is CASSVDNRGPYNEQFF. CDR3 nucleotides: TGTGCCAGCAGCGTAGATAACCGGGGCCCCTACAATGAGCAGTTCTTC. The full variable domain, in which reference TRBV9 and TRBJ2-1 provide the parts outside the CDR3, is DSGVTQTPKHLITATGQRVTLRCSPRSGDLSVYWYQQSLDQGLQFLIQYYNGEERAKGNILERFSAQQFPDLHSELNLSSLELGDSALYFCASSVDNRGPYNEQFFGPGTRLTVL.

The sample holds many counts of this clonotype. The chain combines TRBV12-3 or TRBV12-4 with TRBJ1-3; maybe TRBD1 (5 bases). V lost 1 base, J lost 0 bases, and 13 bases lay in between. The CDR3 extends over 17 amino acids. The CDR3 bases are TGTGCCAGCAGTTTAGGTATCGTGGACACCTCTGGAAACACCATATATTTT. It specifies CASSLGIVDTSGNTIYF.

This clonotype was detected many times. CDR3 sequence (DNA): TGTGCCAGTAGTATCGGAGGCTACGAGCAGTACTTC. Its translation is CASSIGGYEQYF. This chain links TRBV19 with TRBJ2-7; D perhaps matches TRBD2 (5 bases). Trimming left V 3 bases short and J 3 bases short, with 6 bases between. In germline, CDR1 is LNHDA, CDR2 SQIVND (reference sequence). The CDR3 covers 12 residues. Based on the CDR3 plus reference TRBV19 and TRBJ2-7, the full variable domain is DGGITQSPKYLFRKEGQNVTLSCEQNLNHDAMYWYRQDPGQGLRLIYYSQIVNDFQKGDIAEGYSVSREKKESFPLTVTSAQKNPTAFYLCASSIGGYEQYFGPGTRLTVT.

This clonotype has ten or more counts. The genes are TRBV5-5 and TRBJ1-1; 7 positions agree with TRBD1. This CDR3 region has 15 residues. From germline, CDR1 is SGHKS and CDR2 YYEKEE (reference sequence). Trimming cost V 1 base and J 6 bases; bases outside gene matches: 9. The DNA of the CDR3 is TGTGCCAGCAGCTTGAGAGGGGGCGTAAAGGCTGAAGCTTTCTTT. Translation: CASSLRGGVKAEAFF.

This clonotype has at least ten counts. J is TRBJ2-2 and V is TRBV2; either TRBD1 or TRBD2 may supply D (5 bases each). There are 13 residues in the CDR3. Per the germline V gene, CDR1 is SNHLY and CDR2 is FYNNEI. The V end was cut by 7 bases, the J end by 7 bases, with 13 bases between. CDR3 loop: CASTPLRGGELFF. CDR3 nucleotides: TGTGCCAGCACCCCCTTGAGGGGCGGGGAGCTGTTTTTT. Using reference TRBV2 and TRBJ2-2 for the parts outside the CDR3, the full variable domain is EPEVTQTPSHQVTQMGQEVILRCVPISNHLYFYWYRQILGQKVEFLVSFYNNEISEKSEIFDDQFSVERPDGSNFTLKIRSTKLEDSAMYFCASTPLRGGELFFGEGSRLTVL.

This clonotype showed up many times. The junction does not match germline at one end; this may be a read error. The chain combines TRBV11-2 with TRBJ1-4, with TRBD1 identical over 7 bases. The CDR3 totals 15 residues. The germline V gene has CDR1 SGHAT and CDR2 FQNNGV. The CDR3 DNA is TGTGCCAGCAACTTAGCGGGGACAGCTAATGAAAAACTGTTTTTT. Protein sequence: CASNLAGTANEKLFF.

This clonotype was counted ten times or more. The V and J genes are TRBV4-1 and TRBJ1-5; D is perhaps TRBD1 (5 bases). CDR3 length: 14 amino acids. V lost 0 bases and J lost 11, with 14 bases in between. Germline V gives CDR1 MGHRA, CDR2 YSYEKL. In DNA form, the CDR3 reads TGCGCCAGCAGCCAAGATGAGGGGAAGGGGACCCAGCATTTT. Residues: CASSQDEGKGTQHF.